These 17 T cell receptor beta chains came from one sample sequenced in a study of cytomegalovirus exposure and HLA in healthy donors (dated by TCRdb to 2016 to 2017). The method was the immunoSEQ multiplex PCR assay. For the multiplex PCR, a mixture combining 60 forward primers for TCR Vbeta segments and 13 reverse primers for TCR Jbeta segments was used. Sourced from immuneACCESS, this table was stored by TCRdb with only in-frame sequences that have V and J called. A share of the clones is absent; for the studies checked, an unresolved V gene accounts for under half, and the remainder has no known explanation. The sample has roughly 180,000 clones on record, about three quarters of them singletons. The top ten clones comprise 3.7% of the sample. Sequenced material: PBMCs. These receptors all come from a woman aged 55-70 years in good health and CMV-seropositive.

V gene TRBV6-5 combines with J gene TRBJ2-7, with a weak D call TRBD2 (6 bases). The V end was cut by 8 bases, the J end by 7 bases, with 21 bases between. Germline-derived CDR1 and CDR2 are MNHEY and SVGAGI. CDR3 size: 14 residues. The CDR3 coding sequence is TGTGCCAGCTGCCGTTCGGGACTCTTACGGGAGCAGTACTTC. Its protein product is CASCRSGLLREQYF.

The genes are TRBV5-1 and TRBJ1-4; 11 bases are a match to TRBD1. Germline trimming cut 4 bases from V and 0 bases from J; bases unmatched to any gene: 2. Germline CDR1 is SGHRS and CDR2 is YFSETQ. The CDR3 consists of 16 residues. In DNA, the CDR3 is TGCGCCAGCAGCGGGACAGGGGGGGCAACTAATGAAAAACTGTTTTTT. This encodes CASSGTGGATNEKLFF.

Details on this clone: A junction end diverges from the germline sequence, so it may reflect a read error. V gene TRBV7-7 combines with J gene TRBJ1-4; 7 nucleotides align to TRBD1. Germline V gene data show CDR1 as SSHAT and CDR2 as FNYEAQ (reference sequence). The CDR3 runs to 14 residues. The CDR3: CASSLNRGSEKLFF. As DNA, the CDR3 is TGTGCTAGCAGCTTAAACAGGGGAAGCGAAAAACTGTTTTTT.

CDR3: CSAAGGQGAYEQYF. The CDR3 nucleotides read TGCAGCGCAGCCGGGGGACAGGGGGCTTACGAGCAGTACTTC. This chain uses TRBV29-1 with TRBJ2-7; 12 bases line up with TRBD1. The germline gives CDR1 SQVTM, CDR2 ANQGSEA. The CDR3 has 14 residues. Trimming cost V 7 bases and J 4 bases; bases outside gene matches: 8.

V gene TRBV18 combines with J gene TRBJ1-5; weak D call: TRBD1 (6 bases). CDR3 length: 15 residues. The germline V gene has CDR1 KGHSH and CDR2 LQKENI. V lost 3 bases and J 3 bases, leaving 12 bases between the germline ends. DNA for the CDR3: TGTGCCAGCTCACCGCCTCCAGGGGACAATCAGCCCCAGCATTTT. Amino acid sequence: CASSPPPGDNQPQHF.

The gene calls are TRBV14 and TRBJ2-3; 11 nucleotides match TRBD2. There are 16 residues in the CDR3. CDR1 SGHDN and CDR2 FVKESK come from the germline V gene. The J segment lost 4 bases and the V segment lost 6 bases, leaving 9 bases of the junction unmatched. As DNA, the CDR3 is TGTGCCAGCAGTCCATTCCTAGCGGGAGGTGCAGATACGCAGTATTTT. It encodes CASSPFLAGGADTQYF.

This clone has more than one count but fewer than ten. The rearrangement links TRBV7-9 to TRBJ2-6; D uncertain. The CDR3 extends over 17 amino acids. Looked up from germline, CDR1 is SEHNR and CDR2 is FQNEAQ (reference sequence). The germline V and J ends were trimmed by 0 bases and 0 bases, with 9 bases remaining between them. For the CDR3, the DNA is TGTGCCAGCAGCTTAGCGAAAACAGCCTCTGGGGCCAACGTCCTGACTTTC. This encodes CASSLAKTASGANVLTF.

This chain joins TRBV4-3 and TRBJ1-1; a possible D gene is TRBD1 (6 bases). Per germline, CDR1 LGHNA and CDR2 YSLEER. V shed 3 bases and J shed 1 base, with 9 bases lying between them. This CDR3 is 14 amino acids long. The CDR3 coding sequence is TGCGCCAGCAGCCAGACGACAGGGAACACTGAAGCTTTCTTT. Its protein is CASSQTTGNTEAFF.

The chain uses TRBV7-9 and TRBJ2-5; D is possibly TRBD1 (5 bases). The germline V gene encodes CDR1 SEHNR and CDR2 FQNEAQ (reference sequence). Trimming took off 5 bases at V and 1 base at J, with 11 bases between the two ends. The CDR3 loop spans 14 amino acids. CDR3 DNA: TGTGCCAGCAGCCTCGTCCAGGGCCAAGAGACCCAGTACTTC. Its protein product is CASSLVQGQETQYF.

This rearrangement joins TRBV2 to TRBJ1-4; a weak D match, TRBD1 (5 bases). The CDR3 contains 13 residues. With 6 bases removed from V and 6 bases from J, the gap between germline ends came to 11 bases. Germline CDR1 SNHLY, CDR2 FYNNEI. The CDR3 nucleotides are TGTGCCAGCAGCGGCAGGGCTCATGAAAAACTGTTTTTT. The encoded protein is CASSGRAHEKLFF. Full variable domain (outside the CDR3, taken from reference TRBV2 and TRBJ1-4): EPEVTQTPSHQVTQMGQEVILRCVPISNHLYFYWYRQILGQKVEFLVSFYNNEISEKSEIFDDQFSVERPDGSNFTLKIRSTKLEDSAMYFCASSGRAHEKLFFGSGTQLSVL.

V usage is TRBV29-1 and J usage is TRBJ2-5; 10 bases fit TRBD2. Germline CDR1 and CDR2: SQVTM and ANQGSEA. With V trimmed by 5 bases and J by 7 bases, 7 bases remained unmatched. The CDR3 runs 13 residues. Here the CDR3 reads CSVSGGAPGTQYF. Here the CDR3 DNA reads TGCAGCGTTAGCGGGGGGGCCCCGGGGACCCAGTACTTC.

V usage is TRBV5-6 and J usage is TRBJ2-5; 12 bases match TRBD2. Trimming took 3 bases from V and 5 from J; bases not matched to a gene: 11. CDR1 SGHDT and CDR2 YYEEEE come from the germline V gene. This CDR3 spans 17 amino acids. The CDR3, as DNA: TGTGCCAGCAGCTATCTCTGGACTAGCGGGGTTCGTGAGACCCAGTACTTC. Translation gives CASSYLWTSGVRETQYF. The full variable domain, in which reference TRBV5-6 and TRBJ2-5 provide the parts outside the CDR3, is DAGVTQSPTHLIKTRGQQVTLRCSPKSGHDTVSWYQQALGQGPQFIFQYYEEEERQRGNFPDRFSGHQFPNYSSELNVNALLLGDSALYLCASSYLWTSGVRETQYFGPGTRLLVL.

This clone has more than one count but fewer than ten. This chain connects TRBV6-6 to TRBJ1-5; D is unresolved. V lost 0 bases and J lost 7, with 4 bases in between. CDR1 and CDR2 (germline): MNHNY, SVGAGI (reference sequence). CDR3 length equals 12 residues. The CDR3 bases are TGTGCCAGCAGTTACTCAGCCCAGCCCCAGCATTTT. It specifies CASSYSAQPQHF.

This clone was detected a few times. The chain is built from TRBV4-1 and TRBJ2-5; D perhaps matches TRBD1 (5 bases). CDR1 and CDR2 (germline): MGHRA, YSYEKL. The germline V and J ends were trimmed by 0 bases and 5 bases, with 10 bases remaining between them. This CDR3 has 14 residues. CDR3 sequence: CASSQEGAYETQYF. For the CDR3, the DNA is TGCGCCAGCAGCCAAGAAGGGGCCTACGAGACCCAGTACTTC.

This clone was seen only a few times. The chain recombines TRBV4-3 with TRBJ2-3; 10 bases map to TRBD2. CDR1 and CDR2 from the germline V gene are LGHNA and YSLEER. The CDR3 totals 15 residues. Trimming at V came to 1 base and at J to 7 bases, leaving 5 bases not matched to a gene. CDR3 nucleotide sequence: TGCGCCAGCAGCCAAGTCGCTAGCGGGGGCAATACGCAGTATTTT. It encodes CASSQVASGGNTQYF.

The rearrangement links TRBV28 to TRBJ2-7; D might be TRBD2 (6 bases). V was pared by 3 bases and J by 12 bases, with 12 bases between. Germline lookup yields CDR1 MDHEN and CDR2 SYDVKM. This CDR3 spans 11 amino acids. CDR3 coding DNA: TGTGCCAGCAGTTTCTCGGCTAGCGTGTACTTC. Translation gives CASSFSASVYF. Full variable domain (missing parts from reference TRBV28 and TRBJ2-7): DVKVTQSSRYLVKRTGEKVFLECVQDMDHENMFWYRQDPGLGLRLIYFSYDVKMKEKGDIPEGYSVSREKKERFSLILESASTNQTSMYLCASSFSASVYFGPGTRLTVT.

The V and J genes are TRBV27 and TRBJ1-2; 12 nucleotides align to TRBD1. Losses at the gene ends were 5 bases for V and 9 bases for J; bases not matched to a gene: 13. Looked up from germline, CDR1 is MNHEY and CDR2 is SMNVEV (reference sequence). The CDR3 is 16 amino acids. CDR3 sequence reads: CASSARGQGAAVRYTF. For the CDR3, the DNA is TGTGCCAGCAGTGCACGGGGACAGGGGGCTGCCGTGCGCTACACCTTC.